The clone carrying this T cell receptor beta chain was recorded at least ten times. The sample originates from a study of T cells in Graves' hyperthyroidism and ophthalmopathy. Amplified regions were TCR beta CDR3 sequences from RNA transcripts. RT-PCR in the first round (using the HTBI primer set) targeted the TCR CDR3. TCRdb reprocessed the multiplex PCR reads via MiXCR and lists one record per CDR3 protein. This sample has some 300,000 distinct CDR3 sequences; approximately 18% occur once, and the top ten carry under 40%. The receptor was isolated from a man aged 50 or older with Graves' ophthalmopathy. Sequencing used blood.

The CDR3 spells CSARDPLGNEQYF. CDR3 in DNA: TGCAGTGCTAGAGACCCCCTGGGTAACGAGCAGTACTTC. The V call is TRBV20-1, the J call TRBJ2-7; D not certain. The CDR3 is 13 amino acids. Trimming shortened V by 0 bases and J by 5 bases, and 11 bases separated the two germline ends. Germline CDR1 and CDR2: DFQATT and SNEGSKA (reference sequence).